The clone carrying this T cell receptor (beta chain) was detected only once. Its target is not known. Libraries were prepared by immunoSEQ multiplex PCR; TCRdb keeps only in-frame clonotypes and omits some of them. The sample records 2,800 or so clones, 70% to 80% being singletons. The sample belongs to a study of immune cell composition in non-small cell lung cancer. Study findings and constraints: Squamous carcinomas (about 75%) more often had tumour-associated clones >0.5% than adenocarcinomas (roughly 33%). In adenocarcinoma, maximal tumour-associated clone frequency tracked TIL tumour reactivity. It was not proven that tumour-reactive clones equal dominant tumour-associated clones. Tumour TCR-beta clonality showed no significant link to smoking pack-years.

There are 15 residues in the CDR3. CDR1 MNHNY and CDR2 SVGAGI come from the germline V gene (reference sequence). Deletions cut 5 bases from V and 1 base from J, with 15 bases between. Normal lung was sampled as far from the tumour as possible, at least 3 cm. The sample comprised non-adjacent lung tissue. The sequence was collected from a human donor with non-small cell lung cancer. The chain has TRBV6-6 and TRBJ2-7; D not certain. The chain's CDR3 is CASSPNLGPSYEQYF. The CDR3 DNA reads TGTGCCAGCAGTCCAAACCTCGGTCCTTCCTACGAGCAGTACTTC.